The 32 T cell receptor beta chains reported below all come from one sample, sequenced in a study of blood T cell repertoires in COVID-19. The table came from immunoSEQ multiplex PCR; TCRdb's copy has only in-frame clones and leaves some out. The repertoire holds approximately 220,000 clones, roughly 84% seen once, with about 6.6% in the top ten. Material for sequencing was PBMCs or T cells enriched from blood (not recorded which). Receptors originate from a woman aged 40 to 50 who had recovered from COVID-19.

This clone was found a few times. This sequence joins TRBV30 and TRBJ2-1; D is possibly TRBD2 (5 bases). The CDR3 covers 14 residues. V was pared by 2 bases and J by 0 bases, with 8 bases between. Germline V CDR1 and CDR2: GTSNPN, SVGIG (reference sequence). CDR3 residues: CAWSPGLSYNEQFF. The CDR3 DNA sequence: TGTGCCTGGAGTCCCGGACTCTCCTACAATGAGCAGTTCTTC.

This chain uses TRBV20-1 with TRBJ2-1; D possibly corresponds to TRBD1 (5 bases). CDR3 length: 12 residues. Deletions cut 3 bases from V and 5 bases from J, with 8 bases between. Germline V CDR1 and CDR2: DFQATT, SNEGSKA (reference sequence). CDR3 nucleotide sequence: TGCAGTGCTAGTTGGGGCCACAATGAGCAGTTCTTC. It encodes CSASWGHNEQFF.

The V and J genes are TRBV5-1 and TRBJ2-5; 10 positions match TRBD2. V shed 0 bases and J 1 base; nucleotides not matched to a gene: 12. The germline gives CDR1 SGHRS, CDR2 YFSETQ. This CDR3 has 19 amino acids. The chain's CDR3 is CASSLASGLAFGGQETQYF. The CDR3 bases are TGCGCCAGCAGCTTGGCCTCGGGACTAGCGTTCGGGGGCCAAGAGACCCAGTACTTC.

The V call is TRBV5-5, the J call TRBJ2-3, with 7 bases lining up with TRBD2. This CDR3 has 16 amino acids. The junction had 8 bases not matched to a gene; V was cut back by 4 bases and J by 0 bases. The germline V gene has CDR1 SGHKS and CDR2 YYEKEE (reference sequence). CDR3 in DNA: TGTGCCAGCAGCCCCTCACTAGCGCTGAGCACAGATACGCAGTATTTT. Translating it yields CASSPSLALSTDTQYF.

The chain uses TRBV4-3 and TRBJ2-3; 11 positions agree with TRBD2. The CDR3 covers 15 residues. Germline CDR1 reads LGHNA; CDR2 reads YSLEER. After removal of 8 bases from V and 4 bases from J, the junction contained 8 bases not matched to a gene. Written as DNA, the CDR3 is TGCGCCAGCGGGTACACTAGCGGGAGTGCAGATACGCAGTATTTT. Translated, it gives CASGYTSGSADTQYF.

The chain couples TRBV28 to TRBJ2-5; TRBD1 is a possible D gene (6 bases). V was shortened by 2 bases and J by 9 bases, with 19 bases between the two germline ends. The V gene's germline CDR1 is MDHEN and CDR2 SYDVKM. The CDR3 length is 15 residues. The CDR3 DNA follows: TGTGCCAGCAGTTTAGAGGACAGACCTGGGCTGGCCCAGTACTTC. Translating it yields CASSLEDRPGLAQYF.

CDR3 coding DNA: TGTGCCAGCGGGGTACAGGGGGTTGGTTCACCCCTCCACTTT. Translation: CASGVQGVGSPLHF. The V call is TRBV6-5, the J call TRBJ1-6; 8 bases map to TRBD1. The ends lost 8 bases at V and 9 bases at J; junction bases unmatched: 9. Germline V CDR1 and CDR2: MNHEY, SVGAGI. The CDR3 is made up of 14 amino acids.

This sequence joins TRBV19 and TRBJ1-4, with D perhaps TRBD1 (5 bases). The length of the CDR3 is 15 residues. The V gene's germline CDR1 is LNHDA and CDR2 SQIVND (reference sequence). The ends were cut back, 3 bases at V and 7 bases at J, with 15 bases in the middle. CDR3 sequence: CASSMLQGSAEKLFF. CDR3 coding DNA: TGTGCCAGTAGTATGTTGCAGGGCTCAGCTGAAAAACTGTTTTTT.

On this clone itself: Within the sample, other DNA sequences also encode this same CDR3. The CDR3 spells CASSPSLTGELFF. In nucleotides, the CDR3 is TGTGCCAGCAGCCCGAGTCTAACCGGGGAGCTGTTTTTT. The chain couples TRBV7-9 to TRBJ2-2, with D unclear. The length of the CDR3 is 13 residues. The germline gives CDR1 SEHNR, CDR2 FQNEAQ (reference sequence). V lost 5 bases to trimming and J lost 5 bases, with 9 bases between them.

CDR3 bases: TGTGCCAGCAGCCCCCTCGGGGGGAGGGCCTACGAGCAGTACTTC. Its protein is CASSPLGGRAYEQYF. The V gene is TRBV7-6, the J gene TRBJ2-7; 7 bases match TRBD2. This CDR3 has 15 amino acids. V dropped 5 bases and J dropped 2; count of bases not matched to a gene: 9. The germline V gene has CDR1 SGHVS and CDR2 FNYEAQ.

The rearrangement uses TRBV4-1 and TRBJ1-5, with 8 bases aligning to TRBD1. J gave up 4 bases and V 1 base, and 6 bases lay outside the gene matches. The germline CDR1 and CDR2 sequences are MGHRA and YSYEKL. The CDR3 extends over 16 amino acids. CDR3 DNA: TGCGCCAGCAGCCAAGTGACAGGGGTAGGGAATCAGCCCCAGCATTTT. This sequence encodes CASSQVTGVGNQPQHF.

The V call is TRBV12-5, the J call TRBJ2-3; weak D call: TRBD1 (5 bases). Looked up from germline, CDR1 is LGHNT and CDR2 is FRNRAP. V lost 4 bases and J 6 bases, leaving 8 bases between the germline ends. The CDR3 has 12 residues. The CDR3 is CASGWNRDTQYF. CDR3 nucleotide sequence: TGTGCTAGTGGTTGGAACAGGGATACGCAGTATTTT.

V usage is TRBV6-5 and J usage is TRBJ1-5, with 8 bases lining up with TRBD1. CDR1 and CDR2 (germline): MNHEY, SVGAGI. There are 14 residues in the CDR3. Trimming took 3 bases from V and 5 from J; bases not matched to a gene: 3. CDR3 in DNA: TGTGCCAGCAGTTATGGACAGGGTCATCAGCCCCAGCATTTT. It specifies CASSYGQGHQPQHF.

The rearrangement uses TRBV3-1 (or the pseudogene TRBV3-2) and TRBJ1-6; D call uncertain. The CDR3 runs to 14 residues. The germline V and J ends were trimmed by 4 bases and 7 bases, with 11 bases remaining between them. CDR1 is LGHDT, CDR2 YNNKEL, per germline (reference sequence). This chain's CDR3 is CASSLPNPNSPLHF. The CDR3 DNA reads TGTGCCAGCAGCCTACCTAATCCGAATTCACCCCTCCACTTT.

This rearrangement joins TRBV12-3 or TRBV12-4 to TRBJ1-2; D gene ambiguous. V shed 5 bases and J shed 8 bases, with 15 bases lying between them. The CDR3 is made up of 13 amino acids. The CDR3 nucleotides read TGTGCCAGCAGTCCCAGCCGAGGTGGGGGCTACACCTTC. Its protein product is CASSPSRGGGYTF.

The gene calls are TRBV10-2 and TRBJ1-1, with a tentative D call TRBD1 (6 bases). CDR1 is WSHSY, CDR2 SAAADI, per germline. V gave up 6 bases and J gave up 2 bases, with 13 bases separating them. The CDR3 consists of 14 residues. The CDR3 is CASRAGTPNTEAFF. The CDR3 DNA follows: TGCGCCAGCAGGGCCGGGACACCTAACACTGAAGCTTTCTTT.

CDR3 in amino acids: CASSSTGLALSYEQYF. The CDR3 coding sequence is TGTGCCAGCAGTTCAACAGGACTAGCGCTCTCCTACGAGCAGTACTTC. The rearrangement uses TRBV28 and TRBJ2-7; 9 bases match TRBD2. Germline V gene data show CDR1 as MDHEN and CDR2 as SYDVKM. The junction had 7 bases not matched to a gene; V was cut back by 4 bases and J by 0 bases. The CDR3 length is 16 residues.

The chain has TRBV5-4 and TRBJ2-7; no reliable D call. Germline V gene lookup returns CDR1 SGHNT and CDR2 YYREEE (reference sequence). There are 15 residues in the CDR3. The V gene lost 4 bases and the J gene lost 3 bases, with 17 bases spanning the gap. CDR3 in amino acids: CASSPTSGSLYEQYF. The CDR3, as DNA: TGTGCCAGCAGCCCTACCTCCGGGTCGCTCTACGAGCAGTACTTC. Variable domain in full (rest from reference TRBV5-4 and TRBJ2-7): ETGVTQSPTHLIKTRGQQVTLRCSSQSGHNTVSWYQQALGQGPQFIFQYYREEENGRGNFPPRFSGLQFPNYSSELNVNALELDDSALYLCASSPTSGSLYEQYFGPGTRLTVT.

About this clone: Other DNA sequences from this sample encode an identical CDR3 as well. This chain joins TRBV6-2 or TRBV6-3 and TRBJ2-7; tentative D call: TRBD1 (5 bases). The CDR3 has 13 residues. Germline CDR1 and CDR2: MNHEY and SVGEGT. V was pared by 2 bases and J by 4 bases, with 9 bases between. The CDR3 DNA reads as TGTGCCAGCAGTTACAGCAGGGCTTACGAGCAGTACGTC. The encoded protein is CASSYSRAYEQYV.

The chain is built from TRBV24-1 and TRBJ2-5, with 7 bases identical to TRBD1. Per the germline V gene, CDR1 is KGHDR and CDR2 is SFDVKD. Germline trimming cut 9 bases from V and 3 bases from J; bases unmatched to any gene: 6. This CDR3 spans 13 amino acids. In DNA form, the CDR3 reads TGTGCCACCGGTTCCGGGACAGAAGAGACCCAGTACTTC. Translation gives CATGSGTEETQYF.

The chain joins TRBV5-1 to TRBJ2-5; 11 positions match TRBD1. V dropped 4 bases and J dropped 5; count of bases not matched to a gene: 7. The germline CDR1 and CDR2 sequences are SGHRS and YFSETQ. The CDR3 extends over 15 amino acids. Here the CDR3 DNA reads TGCGCCAGCAGCAGGGAGGACAGGGGGCTTGAGACCCAGTACTTC. Protein sequence: CASSREDRGLETQYF.

CDR3 nucleotide sequence: TGTGCCAGCGGCCCGGGCGGGGGAAATCAGCCCCAGCATTTT. It translates to CASGPGGGNQPQHF. The gene calls are TRBV6-2 or TRBV6-3 and TRBJ1-5; a weak D match, TRBD1 (5 bases). From germline, CDR1 is MNHEY and CDR2 SVGEGT. The CDR3 contains 14 residues. V was cut by 8 bases and J by 4 bases, with 15 bases left in between.

The chain links TRBV6-4 to TRBJ1-1; 11 bases match TRBD1. Looked up from germline, CDR1 is MRHNA and CDR2 is SNTAGT. Germline trimming cut 5 bases from V and 4 bases from J; bases unmatched to any gene: 12. This CDR3 spans 17 amino acids. CDR3 residues: CASSPFGQGAGGTEAFF. The CDR3 DNA reads as TGTGCCAGCAGTCCCTTCGGACAGGGGGCTGGGGGCACTGAAGCTTTCTTT.

The V call is TRBV12-3 or TRBV12-4, the J call TRBJ2-5; the D gene is possibly TRBD1 (5 bases). CDR3 length: 12 amino acids. V lost 5 bases and J 7 bases, leaving 11 bases between the germline ends. CDR3 in DNA: TGTGCCAGCAGTGGACACCTCGGGACCCAGTACTTC. Residues: CASSGHLGTQYF.

The chain recombines TRBV7-2 with TRBJ1-3, with 7 bases that match TRBD1. Trimming at V came to 5 bases and at J to 8 bases, leaving 3 bases not matched to a gene. This CDR3 is 12 amino acids long. In germline, CDR1 is SGHTA, CDR2 FQGNSA. The CDR3 DNA reads TGTGCCAGCAGCCCAACAGGGGACACCATATATTTT. The encoded protein is CASSPTGDTIYF. The whole variable domain, filled in from reference TRBV7-2 and TRBJ1-3, reads GAGVSQSPSNKVTEKGKDVELRCDPISGHTALYWYRQSLGQGLEFLIYFQGNSAPDKSGLPSDRFSAERTGGSVSTLTIQRTQQEDSAVYLCASSPTGDTIYFGEGSWLTVV.

The V gene is TRBV28, the J gene TRBJ1-5, with TRBD1 as a possible D gene (6 bases). CDR3 length equals 14 residues. The V end lost 1 base, the J end lost 3 bases, and 7 bases lay between the germline ends. Germline assignment: CDR1 MDHEN and CDR2 SYDVKM. The CDR3 region is CASSLSGANQPQHF. The CDR3 coding sequence is TGTGCCAGCAGTTTATCAGGGGCCAATCAGCCCCAGCATTTT.

The rearrangement joins TRBV10-3 to TRBJ1-3, with D hard to call. V gave up 6 bases and J gave up 0 bases, with 15 bases separating them. This CDR3 is built from 16 residues. Germline V gene data show CDR1 as ENHRY and CDR2 as SYGVKD. CDR3 in amino acids: CAIRGLVEISGNTIYF. Written as DNA, the CDR3 is TGTGCCATCAGGGGTTTGGTGGAGATCTCTGGAAACACCATATATTTT.

The chain couples TRBV7-9 to TRBJ1-4; 8 bases are shared with TRBD1. The CDR3 runs to 14 residues. V was clipped by 3 bases and J by 7 bases; unmatched bases: 4. CDR1 is SEHNR, CDR2 FQNEAQ, per germline (reference sequence). In nucleotides, the CDR3 is TGTGCCAGCAGCTTTCTGGACAGGGTTGAAAAACTGTTTTTT. This gives the protein CASSFLDRVEKLFF.

Here the CDR3 DNA reads TGTGCCAGCAGCCAAGACGGGGGGAACATTCAGTACTTC. It yields the protein CASSQDGGNIQYF. The chain combines TRBV3-1 (or the pseudogene TRBV3-2) with TRBJ2-4, with 7 bases aligning to TRBD2. Germline V CDR1 and CDR2: LGHDT, YNNKEL (reference sequence). The ends lost 0 bases at V and 7 bases at J; junction bases unmatched: 0. This CDR3 is built from 13 residues.

This clone has only a few counts. V gene TRBV13 combines with J gene TRBJ1-1; TRBD1 might be the D (6 bases). V was pared by 6 bases and J by 5 bases, with 19 bases between. The germline V gene has CDR1 PRHDT and CDR2 FYEKMQ (reference sequence). This CDR3 is 15 amino acids long. This CDR3 is CASRLTGRVRTEAFF. CDR3 bases: TGTGCCAGCAGACTTACAGGGCGAGTGAGGACTGAAGCTTTCTTT.

The V call is TRBV11-1, the J call TRBJ2-1; 8 bases agree with TRBD1. The length of the CDR3 is 15 residues. Germline V lookup: CDR1 SGHAT, CDR2 FQDESV (reference sequence). J gave up 7 bases and V 5 bases, and 10 bases lay outside the gene matches. CDR3 sequence: CASSPTGDRLNEQFF. CDR3 nucleotides: TGTGCCAGCAGCCCGACCGGGGACAGGCTAAATGAGCAGTTCTTC.

The rearrangement joins TRBV5-4 to TRBJ1-6, with TRBD1 identical over 11 bases. Germline values: CDR1 SGHNT, CDR2 YYREEE (reference sequence). V dropped 0 bases and J dropped 10; count of bases not matched to a gene: 3. The CDR3 contains 15 residues. The CDR3 loop is CASSLGGQGASPLHF. CDR3 nucleotides: TGTGCCAGCAGCTTGGGAGGACAGGGGGCCTCACCCCTCCACTTT.